This record concerns one T cell receptor (beta chain) sequence. Its target is unknown. These data belong to a study of blood T cells in healthy people across ages. Study-level results: Diversity of TCR beta correlated strongly with naive T cell percentage. It was the long-lived donors that had more naive CD4+ cells and higher diversity than aged donors.

PCR was performed a second time for 7 to 11 cycles using a sample-barcoded 5' primer and a J-beta primer mix. TCRdb re-derived calls from the 5' RACE reads in MiXCR, one entry per CDR3 protein. Of fewer than 1,000,000 distinct CDR3 sequences in the sample, around two fifths are singletons; the top ten hold around 18%. The TCR sequence derives from a man in his sixties in good health. Sequences were obtained from blood.

The DNA for the CDR3 is TGTGCCAGCAGCCTGGAATGGGTGCCAGATACGCAGTATTTT. Its translation: CASSLEWVPDTQYF. The chain joins TRBV5-5 to TRBJ2-3; D remains unclear. Per germline, CDR1 SGHKS and CDR2 YYEKEE (reference sequence). The CDR3 is 14 residues long. V was pared by 4 bases and J by 4 bases, with 13 bases between.